The rows below give T cell receptor beta chains drawn from one sample of a study of blood T cell repertoires in COVID-19. Some clones are missing from TCRdb's copy, which holds only in-frame ones; the method was immunoSEQ multiplex PCR. The sample has tens of thousands of clones, about 90% seen once. The sequenced material came from peripheral blood. These TCRs come from an elderly woman with active or convalescent COVID-19. Each CDR3 is given without its conserved first and last residue. Fields, in order: CDR3 protein, J gene, CDR3 length, V gene.

cdr3_aa: ASSRGTHNEQF
j_call: TRBJ2-1
cdr3_length: 11
v_call: TRBV5-1

cdr3_aa: AISEELAGPESGNTIY
j_call: TRBJ1-3
cdr3_length: 16
v_call: TRBV10-3

cdr3_aa: ASSRQVPYEQY
j_call: TRBJ2-7
cdr3_length: 11
v_call: TRBV5-5

cdr3_aa: ASSFRGLTNTGELF
j_call: TRBJ2-2
cdr3_length: 14
v_call: TRBV7-2

cdr3_aa: ASSLDRQTTEAF
j_call: TRBJ1-1
cdr3_length: 12
v_call: TRBV5-1

cdr3_aa: AIRNDRFGNTIY
j_call: TRBJ1-3
cdr3_length: 12
v_call: TRBV10-3

cdr3_aa: ASSDQGNEQF
j_call: TRBJ2-1
cdr3_length: 10
v_call: TRBV6-4

cdr3_aa: ASSLQTNYGYT
j_call: TRBJ1-2
cdr3_length: 11
v_call: TRBV12-3/TRBV12-4

cdr3_aa: ASSRGSVGLPGELF
j_call: TRBJ2-2
cdr3_length: 14
v_call: TRBV19

cdr3_aa: ASSRGGANYGYT
j_call: TRBJ1-2
cdr3_length: 12
v_call: TRBV7-2

cdr3_aa: ASSSTTGSINYGYT
j_call: TRBJ1-2
cdr3_length: 14
v_call: TRBV6-6

cdr3_aa: ASSESRGGKTDTQY
j_call: TRBJ2-3
cdr3_length: 14
v_call: TRBV10-2

cdr3_aa: ASSPSEGWETQY
j_call: TRBJ2-5
cdr3_length: 12
v_call: TRBV7-2

cdr3_aa: ASIPSLSGNTIY
j_call: TRBJ1-3
cdr3_length: 12
v_call: TRBV28

cdr3_aa: ASSSTKIGNTIY
j_call: TRBJ1-3
cdr3_length: 12
v_call: TRBV2

cdr3_aa: ASSRQGAGGETQY
j_call: TRBJ2-5
cdr3_length: 13
v_call: TRBV28

cdr3_aa: ASSTRREGQETQY
j_call: TRBJ2-5
cdr3_length: 13
v_call: TRBV5-1

cdr3_aa: ASSLSNYEQY
j_call: TRBJ2-7
cdr3_length: 10
v_call: TRBV3-1/TRBV3-2

cdr3_aa: ASSSPGGGNSPLH
j_call: TRBJ1-6
cdr3_length: 13
v_call: TRBV28

cdr3_aa: ASSENSPNEKLF
j_call: TRBJ1-4
cdr3_length: 12
v_call: TRBV2

cdr3_aa: ASKGQGGIGEQF
j_call: TRBJ2-1
cdr3_length: 12
v_call: TRBV28

cdr3_aa: ASTPGRASTEAF
j_call: TRBJ1-1
cdr3_length: 12
v_call: TRBV6-5

cdr3_aa: ASSQSAAYEQY
j_call: TRBJ2-7
cdr3_length: 11
v_call: TRBV4-1

cdr3_aa: ASSRTKVQIDTQY
j_call: TRBJ2-3
cdr3_length: 13
v_call: TRBV19

cdr3_aa: ASSPTVWNSPLH
j_call: TRBJ1-6
cdr3_length: 12
v_call: TRBV25-1

cdr3_aa: ASSFAGAANQPQH
j_call: TRBJ1-5
cdr3_length: 13
v_call: TRBV28

cdr3_aa: ASSQDRAGEQY
j_call: TRBJ2-7
cdr3_length: 11
v_call: TRBV4-3

cdr3_aa: ASSLGGRASEQY
j_call: TRBJ2-7
cdr3_length: 12
v_call: TRBV7-2

cdr3_aa: ASSRSPGQNLYGYT
j_call: TRBJ1-2
cdr3_length: 14
v_call: TRBV5-1

cdr3_aa: ASSVATAGGLTGELF
j_call: TRBJ2-2
cdr3_length: 15
v_call: TRBV9

cdr3_aa: SVNTGPAIGGEQY
j_call: TRBJ2-7
cdr3_length: 13
v_call: TRBV29-1

cdr3_aa: AISAQGENSPLH
j_call: TRBJ1-6
cdr3_length: 12
v_call: TRBV10-3

cdr3_aa: ASRATGGNTIY
j_call: TRBJ1-3
cdr3_length: 11
v_call: TRBV6-5

cdr3_aa: ASSRDRGDGEKLF
j_call: TRBJ1-4
cdr3_length: 13
v_call: TRBV5-1

cdr3_aa: ASSHSTYEQY
j_call: TRBJ2-7
cdr3_length: 10
v_call: TRBV6-2/TRBV6-3

cdr3_aa: AISEPRTGSGIDTQY
j_call: TRBJ2-3
cdr3_length: 15
v_call: TRBV10-3

cdr3_aa: ASSRGAPSGGEQF
j_call: TRBJ2-1
cdr3_length: 13
v_call: TRBV9

cdr3_aa: ASTQAGGRGQPQH
j_call: TRBJ1-5
cdr3_length: 13
v_call: TRBV28

cdr3_aa: ASSLVWAMEDTGELF
j_call: TRBJ2-2
cdr3_length: 15
v_call: TRBV5-6

cdr3_aa: ASSFDRSGRGDYEQY
j_call: TRBJ2-7
cdr3_length: 15
v_call: TRBV7-9

cdr3_aa: ASSPPRGDRGLNEQF
j_call: TRBJ2-1
cdr3_length: 15
v_call: TRBV18

cdr3_aa: ASSDNSGTYNEQF
j_call: TRBJ2-1
cdr3_length: 13
v_call: TRBV2

cdr3_aa: ASSQDLLLAQPADTQY
j_call: TRBJ2-3
cdr3_length: 16
v_call: TRBV4-3

cdr3_aa: ASSPSSATQGTAFLYGYT
j_call: TRBJ1-2
cdr3_length: 18
v_call: TRBV18

cdr3_aa: ASSPPGGTQPQH
j_call: TRBJ1-5
cdr3_length: 12
v_call: TRBV18